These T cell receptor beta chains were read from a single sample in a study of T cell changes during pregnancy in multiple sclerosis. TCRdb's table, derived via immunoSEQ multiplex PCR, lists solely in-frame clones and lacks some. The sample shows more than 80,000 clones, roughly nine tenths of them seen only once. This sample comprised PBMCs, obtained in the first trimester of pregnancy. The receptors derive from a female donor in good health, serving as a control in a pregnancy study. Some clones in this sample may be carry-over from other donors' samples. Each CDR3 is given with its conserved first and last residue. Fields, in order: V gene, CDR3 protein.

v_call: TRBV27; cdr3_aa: CASSSLSYEQYF
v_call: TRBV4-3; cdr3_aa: CASSQVRGTEAFF
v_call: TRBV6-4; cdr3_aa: CASTSRLLGRYYEQYF
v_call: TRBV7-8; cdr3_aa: CASSYRVVEGGYTF
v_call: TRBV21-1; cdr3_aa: CASSKGRRREPNNEQFF
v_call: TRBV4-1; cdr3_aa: CASSQLGAVQPQHF
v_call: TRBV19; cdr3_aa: CASSIGQGARNIQYF
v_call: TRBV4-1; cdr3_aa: CASSQPPGYGLSNTIYF
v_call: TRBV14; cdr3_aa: CASSQNRGGSEKLFF
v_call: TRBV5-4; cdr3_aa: CASSFAGVGETQYF
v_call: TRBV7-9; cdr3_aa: CASSLGAGSYNSPLHF
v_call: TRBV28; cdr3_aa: CASSFPTGGLEKLFF
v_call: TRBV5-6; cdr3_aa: CASSLGLAVTYGYTF
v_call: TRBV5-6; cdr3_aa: CASSSEGRGNSYEQYF
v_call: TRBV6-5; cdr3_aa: CASSIRTSSDEQYF
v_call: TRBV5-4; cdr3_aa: CASSPGQGGTDTQYF
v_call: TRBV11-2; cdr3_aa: CASSLSLGSSGNTIYF
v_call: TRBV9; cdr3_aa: CASSPGLAAHNEQFF
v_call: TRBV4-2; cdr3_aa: CASSQEYGQAGGPDTQYF
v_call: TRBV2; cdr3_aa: CASRPVWTNEKLFF
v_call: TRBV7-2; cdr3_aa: CASSLVDRSNYEQYF
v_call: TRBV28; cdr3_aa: CATRQGAGNTIYF
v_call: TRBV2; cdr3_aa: CASYGEGNQPQHF
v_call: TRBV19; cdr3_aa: CASTHVQGQYTEAFF
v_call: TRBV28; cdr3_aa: CASRGTGGETNYGYTF
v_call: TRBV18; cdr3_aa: CASSPLTGRGTDTQYF
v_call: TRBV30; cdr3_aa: CAWTYTGEKLFF
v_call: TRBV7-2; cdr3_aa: CASSYPGNEQFF
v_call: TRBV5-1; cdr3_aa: CASSLAPTSGGPYTGELFF
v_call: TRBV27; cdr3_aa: CASSSVRGAGGPDTQYF
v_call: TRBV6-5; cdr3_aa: CASSPWSGYEQYF
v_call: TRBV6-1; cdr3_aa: CASSDRTGGHQPQHF
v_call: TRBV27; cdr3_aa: CASSLFSGGSTDTQYF
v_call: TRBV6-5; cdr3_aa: CASSLSGVTEAFF
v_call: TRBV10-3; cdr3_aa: CAISDRGRGANVLTF
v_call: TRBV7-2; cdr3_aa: CASSQPRDEQFF
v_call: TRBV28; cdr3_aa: CASSPNPPTGAYGYTF
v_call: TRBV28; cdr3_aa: CASSFPGLAGDNEQFF
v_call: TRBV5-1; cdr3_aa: CASSLAGSEQYF
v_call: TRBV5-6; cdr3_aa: CASSLGGTGGYTF